This is a list of T cell receptor beta chains from one sample in a study of T cell repertoires in cytomegalovirus infection. Using its own MiXCR run on the reads, TCRdb lists one record per CDR3 protein. Of roughly 640,000 distinct CDR3 sequences listed, 20% to 25% are singletons. The sample consisted of CD8+ T cells from PBMCs. Source of these receptors: a human donor in good health (CMV status not recorded). Some clones in this sample may be carry-over from other donors' samples. CDR3s include the opening cysteine and the closing phenylalanine or tryptophan. Each record gives: V gene, clone size, J gene, CDR3 protein. Some rows have no size entry. The others give once, few or many, or a class for an expanded clone.

V: TRBV4-3; size: -; J: TRBJ1-5; CDR3: CASSQEYPGDQPQHF
V: TRBV28; size: many; J: TRBJ2-1; CDR3: CASSPGLAGGGPYNEQFF
V: TRBV28; size: few; J: TRBJ2-1; CDR3: CASSLSRGDSYNEQFF
V: TRBV7-6; size: -; J: TRBJ2-1; CDR3: CASSSIGGGVSSSYNEQFF
V: TRBV7-8; size: many; J: TRBJ2-1; CDR3: CASSLWPLDEQFF
V: TRBV7-9; size: few; J: TRBJ1-1; CDR3: CASSLSPGKGTEAFF
V: TRBV4-1; size: -; J: TRBJ1-2; CDR3: CASSQEARGHGYTF
V: TRBV19; size: few; J: TRBJ2-2; CDR3: CASSLQGEANTGELFF
V: TRBV12-3/TRBV12-4; size: -; J: TRBJ2-2; CDR3: CASRASGGGTGELFF
V: TRBV7-8; size: -; J: TRBJ2-3; CDR3: CASSLNQQGGYTDTQYF
V: TRBV15; size: few; J: TRBJ2-1; CDR3: CATSSRGGSNEQFF
V: TRBV12-3/TRBV12-4; size: few; J: TRBJ1-5; CDR3: CASSPTGNGNQPQHF
V: TRBV10-3; size: few; J: TRBJ2-6; CDR3: CAISYMDRGKGANVLTF
V: TRBV25-1; size: many; J: TRBJ1-1; CDR3: CASSRRGTRSTEAFF
V: TRBV7-9; size: many; J: TRBJ1-1; CDR3: CASSVGTGDTEAFF
V: TRBV6-2/TRBV6-3; size: -; J: TRBJ1-1; CDR3: CASSADHRRAEAFF
V: TRBV20-1; size: few; J: TRBJ1-2; CDR3: CSASPLGTIYGAGGYTF
V: TRBV7-9; size: few; J: TRBJ1-1; CDR3: CASSYPGGRDTEAFF
V: TRBV29-1; size: -; J: TRBJ1-1; CDR3: CSVLTYMNTEAFF
V: TRBV7-8; size: many; J: TRBJ1-2; CDR3: CASSSAGGPRSYGYTF
V: TRBV29-1; size: few; J: TRBJ2-3; CDR3: CSTPRWGGGYTDTQYF
V: TRBV20-1; size: few; J: TRBJ1-5; CDR3: CSASGPQGDLNQPQHF
V: TRBV7-2; size: -; J: TRBJ2-2; CDR3: CASSLGLAGILAGELFF
V: TRBV9; size: -; J: TRBJ1-1; CDR3: CASSVDGGVNTEAFF
V: TRBV6-2/TRBV6-3; size: few; J: TRBJ2-3; CDR3: CASSQGRADTQYF
V: TRBV7-2; size: many; J: TRBJ2-1; CDR3: CASSLKSTSLDEQFF
V: TRBV7-2; size: many; J: TRBJ2-3; CDR3: CASSFSADTQYF
V: TRBV12-5; size: -; J: TRBJ2-3; CDR3: CASGLTGLAGGLGTDTQYF
V: TRBV9; size: -; J: TRBJ1-1; CDR3: CASSPRTINTEAFF
V: TRBV12-3/TRBV12-4; size: many; J: TRBJ2-1; CDR3: CASRHGTEYNEQFF
V: TRBV12-5; size: many; J: TRBJ2-7; CDR3: CASGLTPGTGGYEQYF
V: TRBV7-9; size: -; J: TRBJ2-1; CDR3: CASSWALENEQFF
V: TRBV7-9; size: many; J: TRBJ2-1; CDR3: CASSFRTSGGMNEQFF
V: TRBV6-1; size: few; J: TRBJ1-1; CDR3: CASSDGGQGTSQAFF
V: TRBV28; size: few; J: TRBJ2-5; CDR3: CASSLSAEYQETQYF
V: TRBV20-1; size: -; J: TRBJ2-3; CDR3: CSATSGELDTQYF
V: TRBV28; size: many; J: TRBJ2-5; CDR3: CASSLCPCWGETQYF
V: TRBV27; size: -; J: TRBJ2-3; CDR3: CASSQRGGPDTQYF
V: TRBV29-1; size: few; J: TRBJ2-1; CDR3: CSVEVPLYNEQFF
V: TRBV27; size: -; J: TRBJ2-5; CDR3: CASRKLEVAGVSETQYF
V: TRBV6-2/TRBV6-3; size: -; J: TRBJ2-7; CDR3: CASRYSGGTYEQYF
V: TRBV6-2/TRBV6-3; size: -; J: TRBJ2-6; CDR3: CASTQDRVSGANVLTF
V: TRBV20-1; size: -; J: TRBJ2-5; CDR3: CSAPFREGQETQYF
V: TRBV25-1; size: -; J: TRBJ1-2; CDR3: CASTRSGSYYGYTF
V: TRBV12-3/TRBV12-4; size: few; J: TRBJ2-4; CDR3: CASSSTEGAKNIQYF
V: TRBV2; size: -; J: TRBJ2-7; CDR3: CASRGRFGYEQYF
V: TRBV24-1; size: -; J: TRBJ2-1; CDR3: CATSDLNEQFF
V: TRBV7-2; size: many; J: TRBJ2-3; CDR3: CASSLSPGWQLNTDTQYF
V: TRBV6-2/TRBV6-3; size: few; J: TRBJ1-1; CDR3: CASSYPDMNTEAFF
V: TRBV7-2; size: -; J: TRBJ1-4; CDR3: CASSLVRGAGFEKLFF
V: TRBV2; size: -; J: TRBJ2-1; CDR3: CASTPTQSSYNKQFF
V: TRBV12-3/TRBV12-4; size: -; J: TRBJ2-7; CDR3: CASSKHTWGQGVLYEQYF
V: TRBV15; size: -; J: TRBJ2-3; CDR3: CTTRTSGYAFTDTQYF
V: TRBV6-2/TRBV6-3; size: few; J: TRBJ2-1; CDR3: CASTINGGNEQFF
V: TRBV2; size: many; J: TRBJ1-4; CDR3: CATDRVQKDEKLFF
V: TRBV7-6; size: many; J: TRBJ2-2; CDR3: CASSLTGGQAGELFF
V: TRBV7-9; size: few; J: TRBJ1-1; CDR3: CASSGEKGYSRNTEAFF
V: TRBV20-1; size: few; J: TRBJ2-7; CDR3: CSAPGTGGAYYEQYF